This TCR beta chain appears in the sequencing data of a study of shared clonotypes between healthy human individuals. About the study: Those who served as donors were two women and a few men between the ages of 18 and 49. Every donor yielded three CD4 naive, three CD4 memory, two CD8 naive and one CD8 memory plate.

CD8 cells regarded as naive lacked CD45RO, were positively chosen for CCR7, and omitted terminally differentiated effector memory CD45RA+ cells. About this clone itself: What it binds is not known.

The CDR3 length is 12 residues. V was pared by 1 base and J by 9 bases, with 7 bases between. Germline values: CDR1 SGHDN, CDR2 FVKESK. Broader study findings: Larger estimated richness was generally seen in naive subsets than in memory subsets.

Assay: immunoSEQ multiplex PCR; the TCRdb copy retains only in-frame clones and omits some. The data hold some 2,000,000 clones, with about 95% observed a single time. The V and J genes are TRBV14 and TRBJ2-1; D is unresolved. The material sequenced was naive CD8+ T cells sorted from blood. The sequence was obtained from a man aged 18 to 30 in good health. The CDR3 is CASSQAWGEQFF. DNA of the CDR3: TGTGCCAGCAGCCAAGCATGGGGTGAGCAGTTCTTC.